One TCR beta chain is described in this entry. Its antigen remains unknown. The data were taken from a study of T cell repertoires in cytomegalovirus infection. Study-wide results and caveats: Identification of carriers of CMV plus the relevant HLA was performed using cumulative public TCR beta family frequency.

The CDR3 has 15 amino acids. Germline values: CDR1 SEHNR, CDR2 FQNEAQ (reference sequence). V shed 3 bases, J shed 1 base, and the junction held 0 bases outside the gene matches. TCRdb ran MiXCR on the reads and lists one entry per CDR3 protein. This sample has approximately 170,000 distinct CDR3 sequences, with about 15% found just once. This TCR was recovered from a human donor in good health (CMV status not recorded). Some clones in this sample may be carry-over from other donors' samples. The sample consisted of CD8+ T cells from PBMCs. The chain has TRBV7-9 and TRBJ2-1; 10 nucleotides match TRBD2. The chain's CDR3 is CASSFSGRSYNEQFF. The CDR3 DNA reads TGTGCCAGCAGCTTTAGCGGGAGGTCCTACAATGAGCAGTTCTTC.